This T cell receptor (beta chain) was sequenced during a study of OX40 agonist ivuxolimab in advanced cancers. V shed 4 bases and J 3 bases; nucleotides not matched to a gene: 2. Germline V gene lookup returns CDR1 MGHRA and CDR2 YSYEKL. The CDR3 totals 14 residues. The study's findings and limits: The average count of expanded clones was higher among CD8+ T cells than among CD4+. Both blood CD4+ and CD8+ T cells showed clonal growth by week 6 at 0.1 to 3.0 mg/kg.

Profiling relied on immunoSEQ multiplex PCR, and the TCRdb table lists in-frame clones only, not all of them. This table has more than 45,000 clones, around 86% appearing once. This clone occurred once. Antigen specificity is unknown. The chain is built from TRBV4-1 and TRBJ2-3, with 9 bases aligning to TRBD1. The sample here was CD4+ or CD8+ T cells sorted from blood, taken in a trial of the OX40 agonist ivuxolimab. This receptor was taken from an adult with an advanced solid tumor such as melanoma, head and neck, liver or kidney cancer. CDR3 coding DNA: TGCGCCAGCAGCCGGGACAGGGTGACAGATACGCAGTATTTT. This translates into CASSRDRVTDTQYF.